Each of the 26 T cell receptor beta chains below was sequenced from the same sample in a study of Ad26.COV2.S vaccination and SARS-CoV-2 variants. Profiled with immunoSEQ multiplex PCR; TCRdb holds only in-frame clones, not every one. The table shows fewer than 500,000 clones, with roughly 89% occurring only once. Treatment of the sample: 19 received Ad26.COV2.S at low or high dose, single or two shots; roughly five received placebo; per-sample allocation not given. Samples were taken on day 63 after the first vaccine or placebo injection. Specimen: peripheral blood, collected in a trial of Ad26.COV2.S vaccine versus placebo. The source is a person aged 18 to 65 who received the Ad26.COV2.S COVID-19 vaccine or a placebo.

J is TRBJ1-1 and V is TRBV6-6, with D unresolved. The V end was cut by 6 bases, the J end by 9 bases, with 11 bases between. From germline, CDR1 is MNHNY and CDR2 SVGAGI (reference sequence). CDR3 size: 11 residues. This CDR3 reads CASRGGYKAFF. The CDR3 nucleotides read TGTGCCAGCAGGGGCGGTTATAAAGCTTTCTTT.

The V gene is TRBV6-2 or TRBV6-3, the J gene TRBJ1-4; D gene ambiguous. Germline V CDR1 and CDR2: MNHEY, SVGEGT. The germline V and J ends were trimmed by 2 bases and 4 bases, with 11 bases remaining between them. This CDR3 spans 15 amino acids. The CDR3 spells CASSYVQDFNEKLFF. The CDR3 bases are TGTGCCAGCAGTTACGTCCAGGACTTTAATGAAAAACTGTTTTTT.

This chain connects TRBV28 to TRBJ2-2, with D possibly being TRBD2 (5 bases). The germline V and J ends were trimmed by 8 bases and 5 bases, with 12 bases remaining between them. Germline CDR1 and CDR2: MDHEN and SYDVKM. This CDR3 is 13 amino acids long. CDR3 bases: TGTGCCAGCTTCCTTCGCGGGACCGGGGAGCTGTTTTTT. Amino acid sequence: CASFLRGTGELFF.

The rearrangement links TRBV7-2 to TRBJ1-1, with D tentatively TRBD1 (5 bases). The CDR3 is 14 amino acids. The V and J ends lost 0 bases and 5 bases respectively, with 10 bases between them. CDR1 is SGHTA, CDR2 FQGNSA, per germline. Here the CDR3 reads CASSLARGGTEAFF. DNA of the CDR3: TGTGCCAGCAGCTTAGCGAGGGGAGGTACTGAAGCTTTCTTT.

This clone was seen a few times. This chain joins TRBV2 and TRBJ2-2, with TRBD1 identical over 7 bases. The length of the CDR3 is 15 residues. Germline loops: CDR1 SNHLY, CDR2 FYNNEI. Trimming removed 3 bases from V and 6 bases from J; junction bases left unmatched: 7. The CDR3 here is CASSETGTTSGELFF. The CDR3 nucleotides read TGTGCCAGCAGTGAGACAGGGACGACTTCCGGGGAGCTGTTTTTT. Full variable domain (rest looked up from reference TRBV2 and TRBJ2-2): EPEVTQTPSHQVTQMGQEVILRCVPISNHLYFYWYRQILGQKVEFLVSFYNNEISEKSEIFDDQFSVERPDGSNFTLKIRSTKLEDSAMYFCASSETGTTSGELFFGEGSRLTVL.

This chain links TRBV4-1 with TRBJ2-1; D call uncertain. This CDR3 is 16 amino acids long. Trimming shortened V by 4 bases and J by 7 bases, and 20 bases separated the two germline ends. Per germline, CDR1 MGHRA and CDR2 YSYEKL. CDR3 in DNA: TGCGCCAGCAGCCGCACTCCCGTGGCTACCCGGAATGAGCAGTTCTTC. It translates to CASSRTPVATRNEQFF.

Turning to this clone: The same CDR3 arises from other DNA sequences in this sample as well. In DNA, the CDR3 is TGTGCCAGCAGTAGCGGGTCCCAAGAGACCCAGTACTTC. The encoded protein is CASSSGSQETQYF. The rearrangement links TRBV7-3 to TRBJ2-5; 7 nucleotides line up with TRBD2. Germline CDR1 and CDR2: SGHTA and FQGTGA. This CDR3 has 13 residues. V shed 6 bases, J shed 1 base, and the junction held 2 bases outside the gene matches.

This chain uses TRBV4-3 with TRBJ1-5; D remains unclear. The CDR3 covers 13 residues. From germline, CDR1 is LGHNA and CDR2 YSLEER. V lost 4 bases to trimming and J lost 4 bases, with 8 bases between them. In DNA form, the CDR3 reads TGCGCCAGCAGCCTCTCTGTGAATCAGCCCCAGCATTTT. Its translation: CASSLSVNQPQHF.

This chain joins TRBV10-1 and TRBJ2-2; 7 bases fit TRBD1. The CDR3 runs to 14 residues. The trim removed 8 bases at V and 4 bases at J, leaving 7 bases unmatched. Germline V gives CDR1 WNHNN, CDR2 SYGVQD (reference sequence). In DNA, the CDR3 is TGCGCCAGCTCCGGGACAGAGAGCACCGGGGAGCTGTTTTTT. Translating gives CASSGTESTGELFF.

The genes are TRBV12-2 and TRBJ1-2; the DNA was not compared with TRBD1, the D call given in the table. TRBV12-2 counts as a pseudogene. The CDR3 covers 16 residues. CDR3 in amino acids: CASRLADQGMGYGYTF. The CDR3 coding sequence is TGTGCAAGTCGCTTAGCGGACCAGGGGATGGGGTATGGCTACACCTTC.

In DNA, the CDR3 is TGCGCCAGCAGCAGTACAGGGGCCGTACAAGAGACCCAGTACTTC. Translation: CASSSTGAVQETQYF. The chain employs TRBV5-1 and TRBJ2-5; the match to TRBD1 covers 7 bases. Germline assignment: CDR1 SGHRS and CDR2 YFSETQ. This CDR3 spans 15 amino acids. The J segment lost 2 bases and the V segment lost 4 bases, leaving 8 bases of the junction unmatched. The full variable domain, rest sourced from reference TRBV5-1 and TRBJ2-5, is KAGVTQTPRYLIKTRGQQVTLSCSPISGHRSVSWYQQTPGQGLQFLFEYFSETQRNKGNFPGRFSGRQFSNSRSEMNVSTLELGDSALYLCASSSTGAVQETQYFGPGTRLLVL.

The genes are TRBV6-2 or TRBV6-3 and TRBJ2-6; D gene uncertain. Trimming shortened V by 2 bases and J by 0 bases, and 8 bases separated the two germline ends. Germline V gives CDR1 MNHEY, CDR2 SVGEGT. This CDR3 has 16 residues. CDR3 in amino acids: CASSYPRVSGANVLTF. CDR3 nucleotide sequence: TGTGCCAGCAGTTACCCTCGGGTCTCTGGGGCCAACGTCCTGACTTTC.

The V call is TRBV9, the J call TRBJ1-6; D not resolved. Germline V gives CDR1 SGDLS, CDR2 YYNGEE. This CDR3 has 18 amino acids. V was cut by 4 bases and J by 7 bases, with 24 bases left in between. CDR3 residues: CASSSESSHRYTNSPLHF. The CDR3 DNA is TGTGCCAGCAGCTCGGAAAGCTCCCACCGGTATACGAATTCACCCCTCCACTTT. The variable domain in full, with the rest retrieved from reference TRBV9 and TRBJ1-6, is DSGVTQTPKHLITATGQRVTLRCSPRSGDLSVYWYQQSLDQGLQFLIQYYNGEERAKGNILERFSAQQFPDLHSELNLSSLELGDSALYFCASSSESSHRYTNSPLHFGNGTRLTVT.

The table lists this clone with a count of one. The rearrangement links TRBV7-3 to TRBJ1-6; D not certain. The V end lost 6 bases, the J end lost 10 bases, and 13 bases lay between the germline ends. This CDR3 spans 13 amino acids. CDR1 is SGHTA and CDR2 is FQGTGA in the germline V gene. CDR3 region: CASSLGRESPLHF. For the CDR3, the DNA is TGTGCCAGCAGTCTAGGTCGGGAATCACCCCTCCACTTT. Full variable domain (missing parts from reference TRBV7-3 and TRBJ1-6): GAGVSQTPSNKVTEKGKYVELRCDPISGHTALYWYRQSLGQGPEFLIYFQGTGAADDSGLPNDRFFAVRPEGSVSTLKIQRTERGDSAVYLCASSLGRESPLHFGNGTRLTVT.

This sequence joins TRBV28 and TRBJ2-7; 11 nucleotides agree with TRBD1. The CDR3 totals 15 residues. Losses at the gene ends were 4 bases for V and 4 bases for J; bases not matched to a gene: 6. Germline V gives CDR1 MDHEN, CDR2 SYDVKM. The CDR3 sequence is CASSSSGQGEYEQYF. The CDR3 nucleotides read TGTGCCAGCAGTTCCTCGGGACAGGGGGAATACGAGCAGTACTTC.

The chain is built from TRBV9 and TRBJ2-7; TRBD2 matches 9 bases. V was pared by 5 bases and J by 5 bases, with 11 bases of the junction left unmatched. This CDR3 is 15 amino acids long. Germline values: CDR1 SGDLS, CDR2 YYNGEE. In DNA, the CDR3 is TGTGCCAGCAGTCCCAGGCTAGCGGGGTTGAACGAGCAGTACTTC. It yields the protein CASSPRLAGLNEQYF.

J is TRBJ1-3 and V is TRBV4-3, with a weak D call TRBD1 (5 bases). CDR3 length: 15 amino acids. Trimming shortened V by 4 bases and J by 4 bases, and 14 bases separated the two germline ends. Per germline, CDR1 LGHNA and CDR2 YSLEER. CDR3 bases: TGCGCCAGCAGCCGCACGGAGTGGGACGGAAACACCATATATTTT. It encodes CASSRTEWDGNTIYF.

The chain combines TRBV6-4 with TRBJ2-1; D call uncertain. Germline assignment: CDR1 MRHNA and CDR2 SNTAGT. Trimming took 4 bases from V and 0 from J, leaving 10 bases between them. The CDR3 is made up of 15 amino acids. The CDR3 nucleotides read TGTGCCAGCAGTGCGGTAGGATCCTCCTACAATGAGCAGTTCTTC. This sequence encodes CASSAVGSSYNEQFF.

The chain uses TRBV28 and TRBJ2-5, with D possibly TRBD1 on 5 matching bases. The CDR3 runs to 13 residues. The germline V gene has CDR1 MDHEN and CDR2 SYDVKM. Trimming stripped 3 bases from V and 2 bases from J, with 7 bases between. CDR3 coding DNA: TGTGCCAGCAGTTTTGACAGACAAGAGACCCAGTACTTC. It specifies CASSFDRQETQYF.

The chain recombines TRBV6-6 with TRBJ2-7; possible D gene TRBD2, 6 bases. CDR3 size: 13 residues. Germline CDR1 and CDR2: MNHNY and SVGAGI (reference sequence). V gave up 5 bases and J gave up 1 base, with 9 bases separating them. CDR3 loop: CASSTGGSYEQYV. CDR3 DNA sequence: TGTGCCAGCAGTACCGGGGGTTCCTACGAGCAGTACGTC.

This chain uses TRBV24-1 with TRBJ1-1, with D hard to call. Per the germline V gene, CDR1 is KGHDR and CDR2 is SFDVKD. The CDR3 covers 15 residues. Trimming cost V 1 base and J 1 base, with 9 bases left between them. For the CDR3, the DNA is TGTGCCACCAGTGATTTCCCCGGAGGGAACACTGAAGCTTTCTTT. It codes for CATSDFPGGNTEAFF.

The CDR3 spells CASTQQGSNEKLFF. The CDR3 DNA reads as TGTGCCAGCACCCAACAGGGGTCTAATGAAAAACTGTTTTTT. This rearrangement joins TRBV7-2 to TRBJ1-4, with TRBD1 matching over 7 bases. CDR1 SGHTA and CDR2 FQGNSA come from the germline V gene. This CDR3 contains 14 residues. V lost 7 bases and J lost 3; bases outside the gene matches: 5.

V is TRBV5-6 and J is TRBJ1-3, with 9 bases fitting TRBD1. Germline CDR1 is SGHDT and CDR2 is YYEEEE. The CDR3 loop spans 15 amino acids. J gave up 3 bases and V 3 bases, and 4 bases lay outside the gene matches. In nucleotides, the CDR3 is TGTGCCAGCAGCTCGACAGGGGGGTTTGGAAACACCATATATTTT. It encodes CASSSTGGFGNTIYF.

The chain employs TRBV11-3 and TRBJ2-5, with 7 bases identical to TRBD2. Per germline, CDR1 SGHNT and CDR2 YENEEA. V lost 5 bases to trimming and J lost 5 bases; unmatched junction nucleotides: 11. The length of the CDR3 is 15 residues. CDR3 in DNA: TGTGCCAGCAGCCTCGGCGGGAGTAGGTTGGAGACCCAGTACTTC. The encoded protein is CASSLGGSRLETQYF.

This clone has a single count. The chain is built from TRBV13 and TRBJ2-5; D might be TRBD1 or TRBD2, each matching 5 bases. Germline CDR1 and CDR2: PRHDT and FYEKMQ (reference sequence). This CDR3 comprises 17 residues. V lost 0 bases and J 0 bases, leaving 14 bases between the germline ends. The CDR3 region has the DNA TGTGCCAGCAGCTTAGGCCCTCCGGGACGAAACCAAGAGACCCAGTACTTC. Protein product: CASSLGPPGRNQETQYF.

The chain joins TRBV4-1 to TRBJ1-2; D remains unclear. Germline V CDR1 and CDR2: MGHRA, YSYEKL. V lost 0 bases to trimming and J lost 4 bases, with 9 bases between them. The CDR3 is 14 residues long. The CDR3 region has the DNA TGCGCCAGCAGCCAAGATTCGAGGGTCTATGGCTACACCTTC. Amino acids: CASSQDSRVYGYTF.